The 22 T cell receptor beta chains listed next were all sequenced from one sample in a study of cytomegalovirus exposure and HLA in healthy donors (dated by TCRdb to about 2017). Libraries were built with the immunoSEQ multiplex PCR assay. For the multiplex PCR, a mixture combining 60 forward primers for TCR Vbeta segments and 13 reverse primers for TCR Jbeta segments was used. TCRdb provides this immuneACCESS table in a form limited to in-frame rearrangements. Some clones are lacking; in checked studies, under half of them reflect an unresolved V gene, and why the rest are absent is not known. The table for this sample lists more than 140,000 clones; 75% to 80% of them were counted only once. The top ten clonotypes cover 0.55% to 0.8% of the sample. The specimen was PBMCs. The source of these receptors is a male donor in good health and CMV-seronegative.

This CDR3 reads CASSLDRLAGGQETQYF. For the CDR3, the DNA is TGTGCCAGCAGCCTAGATCGACTAGCGGGGGGTCAAGAGACCCAGTACTTC. The chain combines TRBV5-8 with TRBJ2-5; 13 bases match TRBD2. The CDR3 sequence is 17 residues long. Germline V CDR1 and CDR2: SGHTS, YDEGEE. Trimming cost V 4 bases and J 2 bases; bases outside gene matches: 8. The whole variable domain, filled in from reference TRBV5-8 and TRBJ2-5, reads EAGVTQSPTHLIKTRGQQATLRCSPISGHTSVYWYQQALGLGLQFLLWYDEGEERNRGNFPPRFSGRQFPNYSSELNVNALELEDSALYLCASSLDRLAGGQETQYFGPGTRLLVL.

The V and J genes are TRBV7-3 and TRBJ1-4; a possible D gene is TRBD1 (5 bases). The CDR3 loop spans 15 amino acids. V dropped 5 bases and J dropped 0 bases, with 10 bases sitting between them. The germline CDR1 and CDR2 sequences are SGHTA and FQGTGA. Here the CDR3 reads CASSPGHSTNEKLFF. The DNA for the CDR3 is TGTGCCAGCAGCCCTGGACATTCAACTAATGAAAAACTGTTTTTT.

J is TRBJ2-5 and V is TRBV10-3, with D maybe TRBD2 (6 bases). Germline V gives CDR1 ENHRY, CDR2 SYGVKD. V was shortened by 2 bases and J by 5 bases, with 12 bases between the two germline ends. This CDR3 is built from 14 residues. Written as DNA, the CDR3 is TGTGCCATCAGTGAGACTCAAGGAGGGGAGACCCAGTACTTC. This encodes CAISETQGGETQYF.

The CDR3 sequence: CASSHAGDYEQYF. CDR3 DNA: TGCGCCAGCAGCCACGCAGGGGACTACGAGCAGTACTTC. The chain is built from TRBV4-3 and TRBJ2-7; tentative D call: TRBD1 (6 bases). Deletions cut 3 bases from V and 3 bases from J, with 9 bases between. There are 13 residues in the CDR3. In germline, CDR1 is LGHNA, CDR2 YSLEER.

This sequence joins TRBV18 and TRBJ2-5; 7 bases agree with TRBD2. V trimming: 2 bases; J trimming: 4 bases; junction bases outside the gene matches: 4. This CDR3 is built from 14 residues. Germline values: CDR1 KGHSH, CDR2 LQKENI. CDR3 in amino acids: CASSPRSGAETQYF. CDR3 in DNA: TGTGCCAGCTCACCAAGGAGCGGGGCAGAGACCCAGTACTTC.

This chain links TRBV10-3 with TRBJ2-1; 7 bases line up with TRBD2. The CDR3 sequence is 15 residues long. Germline V lookup: CDR1 ENHRY, CDR2 SYGVKD. V lost 10 bases and J lost 5; bases outside the gene matches: 14. This CDR3 is CATIARYTSDNEQFF. The CDR3 nucleotides read TGTGCCACCATCGCCCGTTATACTAGCGACAATGAGCAGTTCTTC.

The chain is built from TRBV6-1 and TRBJ2-1; 11 positions match TRBD2. Trimming at V came to 3 bases and at J to 10 bases, leaving 11 bases not matched to a gene. Germline CDR1 and CDR2: MNHNS and SASEGT. This CDR3 comprises 16 residues. The CDR3 loop reads CASSDSSGRSGVEQFF. CDR3 nucleotide sequence: TGTGCCAGCAGTGATTCTAGCGGGAGGTCGGGTGTGGAGCAGTTCTTC.

The chain carries TRBV4-1 and TRBJ2-1, with D possibly being TRBD1 (5 bases). Germline V gene sequence: CDR1 MGHRA, CDR2 YSYEKL. This CDR3 is built from 15 residues. The V and J ends lost 8 bases and 8 bases respectively, with 22 bases between them. This chain's CDR3 is CASSPEGRGADEQFF. CDR3 DNA sequence: TGCGCCAGCTCGCCAGAAGGAAGGGGCGCGGATGAGCAGTTCTTC.

Only a few counts were recorded for this clone. In DNA, the CDR3 is TGTGCCAGCAATCCGACAGGGAGCAATCAGCCCCAGCATTTT. Protein: CASNPTGSNQPQHF. The chain carries TRBV6-5 and TRBJ1-5, with 7 bases aligning to TRBD1. The V and J ends lost 7 bases and 1 base, in that order; junction bases with no gene match: 4. Germline V lookup: CDR1 MNHEY, CDR2 SVGAGI. CDR3 length: 14 amino acids.

The rearrangement joins TRBV9 to TRBJ2-5; 14 bases are a match to TRBD2. With V trimmed by 4 bases and J by 2 bases, 4 bases remained unmatched. Germline assignment: CDR1 SGDLS and CDR2 YYNGEE. The CDR3 has 16 amino acids. CDR3: CASSPGTSGGQETQYF. CDR3 DNA: TGTGCCAGCAGCCCCGGGACTAGCGGGGGACAAGAGACCCAGTACTTC.

This clone was recorded once. This chain connects TRBV5-4 to TRBJ1-2, with 7 bases identical to TRBD1. V lost 4 bases to trimming and J lost 5 bases; unmatched junction nucleotides: 14. Germline V gene lookup returns CDR1 SGHNT and CDR2 YYREEE (reference sequence). CDR3 length equals 16 residues. CDR3 bases: TGTGCCAGCAGCGGAGGGGCAGGGGGTGGAGGATATGGCTACACCTTC. It translates to CASSGGAGGGGYGYTF.

This clone was seen only a few times. V and J are TRBV7-9 and TRBJ2-2; 8 bases align to TRBD1. The V gene end was trimmed by 5 bases and the J gene end by 2 bases; junction bases not matched to a gene: 4. Germline V CDR1 and CDR2: SEHNR, FQNEAQ (reference sequence). The length of the CDR3 is 15 residues. CDR3 nucleotides: TGTGCCAGCAGCCCCGGGACAGGCAACACCGGGGAGCTGTTTTTT. Its translation: CASSPGTGNTGELFF.

The rearrangement joins TRBV7-8 to TRBJ1-2; TRBD1 might be the D (6 bases). This CDR3 is built from 15 residues. The germline CDR1 and CDR2 sequences are SGHVS and FQNEAQ. V was clipped by 3 bases and J by 1 base, with 12 bases between them. The CDR3 nucleotides are TGTGCCAGCAGCTTTAAGAAGGACAGTAACTATGGCTACACCTTC. This codes for CASSFKKDSNYGYTF.

V and J are TRBV5-6 and TRBJ2-4; weak D call: TRBD1 (6 bases). Germline V gene lookup returns CDR1 SGHDT and CDR2 YYEEEE. CDR3 length: 15 amino acids. Trimming stripped 0 bases from V and 7 bases from J, with 14 bases between. CDR3 sequence (DNA): TGTGCCAGCAGCTTGGAAGAGGTACAGGGCAACATTCAGTACTTC. Its protein is CASSLEEVQGNIQYF.

The chain joins TRBV7-2 to TRBJ2-2; a weak D match, TRBD1 (6 bases). Per germline, CDR1 SGHTA and CDR2 FQGNSA. Trimming left V 5 bases short and J 5 bases short, with 21 bases between. This CDR3 is 17 amino acids long. The CDR3 DNA reads TGTGCCAGCAGCCGAGCCCCAGGGGCGCGTGGAACCGGGGAGCTGTTTTTT. It translates to CASSRAPGARGTGELFF. Complete variable domain (other parts from reference TRBV7-2 and TRBJ2-2): GAGVSQSPSNKVTEKGKDVELRCDPISGHTALYWYRQSLGQGLEFLIYFQGNSAPDKSGLPSDRFSAERTGGSVSTLTIQRTQQEDSAVYLCASSRAPGARGTGELFFGEGSRLTVL.

CDR3 sequence: CASRRRDNSYEQYF. CDR3 DNA sequence: TGTGCCAGCAGACGACGGGACAACTCCTACGAGCAGTACTTC. V gene TRBV6-5 combines with J gene TRBJ2-7; perhaps TRBD1 as D (6 bases). CDR3 length: 14 amino acids. Germline values: CDR1 MNHEY, CDR2 SVGAGI. Deletions cut 6 bases from V and 0 bases from J, with 12 bases between.

The V and J genes are TRBV5-1 and TRBJ2-3; 7 nucleotides line up with TRBD1. This CDR3 has 15 amino acids. CDR1 and CDR2 (germline): SGHRS, YFSETQ. V trimming: 0 bases; J trimming: 4 bases; junction bases outside the gene matches: 5. CDR3 nucleotide sequence: TGCGCCAGCAGCTTGGGTGGGACAGAGGCAGATACGCAGTATTTT. Protein: CASSLGGTEADTQYF.

The chain couples TRBV27 to TRBJ2-7; D is perhaps TRBD2 (6 bases). The germline V gene encodes CDR1 MNHEY and CDR2 SMNVEV (reference sequence). Trimming cost V 4 bases and J 0 bases, with 10 bases left between them. The CDR3 runs to 14 residues. The CDR3 here is CASSSGSSSYEQYF. The CDR3 nucleotides read TGTGCCAGCAGTTCCGGGAGTAGCTCCTACGAGCAGTACTTC.

This chain joins TRBV6-1 and TRBJ2-2; D might be TRBD1 (6 bases). The CDR3 is 15 amino acids. The V gene's germline CDR1 is MNHNS and CDR2 SASEGT. The V end was cut by 4 bases, the J end by 0 bases, with 9 bases between. For the CDR3, the DNA is TGTGCCAGCAGTGCCGGGACATCGAACACCGGGGAGCTGTTTTTT. Protein product: CASSAGTSNTGELFF.

The chain is built from TRBV23-1 and TRBJ1-6; D gene unclear. TRBV23-1 falls under the ORF class, with uncertain function. The CDR3 is 13 residues long. V was pared by 4 bases and J by 8 bases, with 9 bases between. CDR3 coding DNA: TGCGCCAGCAGTCCTCGGGGTTATTCACCCCTCCACTTT. Translation: CASSPRGYSPLHF.

This clone came up a few times. The chain has TRBV11-3 and TRBJ2-1; TRBD2 is a possible D gene (7 bases). This CDR3 region has 16 residues. Germline CDR1 reads SGHNT; CDR2 reads YENEEA. The V and J ends lost 1 base and 4 bases respectively, with 14 bases between them. CDR3 bases: TGTGCCAGCAGCTTAGCAAGCGGGACAAAATACAATGAGCAGTTCTTC. It translates to CASSLASGTKYNEQFF.

The chain uses TRBV4-2 and TRBJ2-7, with 9 nucleotides matching TRBD2. V was clipped by 1 base and J by 0 bases; unmatched bases: 4. Germline lookup yields CDR1 LGHNA and CDR2 YNFKEQ. CDR3 length equals 16 residues. CDR3 DNA: TGTGCCAGCAGCCAAGGGGTTAGCGGGAGCTCCTACGAGCAGTACTTC. The encoded protein is CASSQGVSGSSYEQYF.